A selection of T cell receptor beta chains follows, all from one sample in a study of vaccination effects on CD4 cells after COVID-19. Sequencing used immunoSEQ multiplex PCR; TCRdb keeps in-frame clones, though not all of them. The table records around 35,000 clones, approximately 72% of them present only once. For these receptors, no antigen is known. The specimen comprised CD4+ T cells from PBMCs cultured without peptide, sampled before COVID-19 vaccination. Source of these receptors: a human donor who received a COVID-19 vaccine. Both conserved end residues are part of each CDR3.

len: 12
v_gene: TRBV7-9
j_gene: TRBJ2-4
CDR3aa: CASSGHENIQYF

len: 16
v_gene: TRBV9
j_gene: TRBJ1-1
CDR3aa: CASSVGQGASNTEAFF

len: 16
v_gene: TRBV28
j_gene: TRBJ1-2
CDR3aa: CASSFDGQGRSYGYTF

len: 15
v_gene: TRBV7-9
j_gene: TRBJ2-5
CDR3aa: CASSSGYRGRETQYF

len: 14
v_gene: TRBV5-1
j_gene: TRBJ1-5
CDR3aa: CASSPGGINQPQHF

len: 10
v_gene: TRBV30
j_gene: TRBJ1-2
CDR3aa: CALGAGGYTF

len: 18
v_gene: TRBV20-1
j_gene: TRBJ2-1
CDR3aa: CSASFDSHGTSGRNEQFF

len: 16
v_gene: TRBV5-1
j_gene: TRBJ2-1
CDR3aa: CASSRGGTSGGGEQFF

len: 19
v_gene: TRBV19
j_gene: TRBJ2-6
CDR3aa: CASTGIRDRRYSGANVLTF

len: 14
v_gene: TRBV28
j_gene: TRBJ1-1
CDR3aa: CASSSAGIGAEAFF

len: 13
v_gene: TRBV27
j_gene: TRBJ1-6
CDR3aa: CASSPRGTSPLHF

len: 16
v_gene: TRBV4-2
j_gene: TRBJ2-1
CDR3aa: CASSQELRQVGNEQFF

len: 13
v_gene: TRBV12-3/TRBV12-4
j_gene: TRBJ2-7
CDR3aa: CASSPLEQYEQYF

len: 12
v_gene: TRBV6-5
j_gene: TRBJ2-3
CDR3aa: CASTLGGDTQYF